This T cell receptor (beta chain) was documented in a study of blood T cell repertoires in COVID-19. Study-level background: The United States, Italy and Spain supplied acute and convalescent COVID-19 samples.

In the authors' methods: Estimation of nucleated cell counts was performed using reference gene primer amplification. Sequencing was performed with immunoSEQ multiplex PCR; in TCRdb, only in-frame clones are kept and a portion is missing. V and J calls plus clone size are reproduced from that table; the DNA served to infer D and trimming. The data show about 100,000 clones, with around 87% seen just once and about 20% held by the top ten. The germline CDR1 and CDR2 sequences are SGHKS and YYEKEE (reference sequence). With 2 bases clipped from V and 2 bases from J, the junction kept 8 bases outside the gene matches. CDR3 size: 17 residues.

The TCR was taken from a human donor in a cohort sampled during active COVID-19. Material: peripheral blood. The chain is built from TRBV5-5 and TRBJ2-5; the match to TRBD1 covers 11 bases. The CDR3: CASSFNPGQGVQETQYF. The CDR3 DNA reads TGTGCCAGCAGCTTCAACCCGGGACAGGGGGTTCAAGAGACCCAGTACTTC.